Following are 19 T cell receptor beta chains from one sample sequenced in a study of long-term antiretroviral therapy in people with HIV. The libraries were made with immunoSEQ v3.0 at survey level. The table came from immunoSEQ multiplex PCR; TCRdb's copy has only in-frame clones and leaves some out. The sample shows 35,000 to 40,000 clones, roughly 80% of them seen only once. The sample in question was unsorted PBMCs, obtained 1.5 years after starting antiretroviral therapy. The receptors derive from a man between 18 and 29 years old with HIV.

J is TRBJ2-7 and V is TRBV5-6; D is possibly TRBD1 or TRBD2 (7 bases each). This CDR3 is built from 15 residues. Per germline, CDR1 SGHDT and CDR2 YYEEEE. V dropped 4 bases and J dropped 6 bases, with 20 bases sitting between them. DNA of the CDR3: TGTGCCAGCAGCCACGGACAGGTGCGGGGGAGCGAGCAGTACTTC. Translating gives CASSHGQVRGSEQYF.

This chain connects TRBV19 to TRBJ1-5, with D possibly being TRBD1 (5 bases). Germline V CDR1 and CDR2: LNHDA, SQIVND (reference sequence). This CDR3 spans 15 amino acids. The V end lost 5 bases, the J end lost 2 bases, and 13 bases lay between the germline ends. CDR3 amino acids: CASSFRMGGNQPQHF. DNA for the CDR3: TGTGCCAGTAGTTTCAGGATGGGGGGCAATCAGCCCCAGCATTTT.

This clone was recorded only once. The V gene is TRBV7-8, the J gene TRBJ2-2, with D unresolved. V was pared by 7 bases and J by 7 bases, with 16 bases between. Germline lookup yields CDR1 SGHVS and CDR2 FQNEAQ. The CDR3 is made up of 14 amino acids. The DNA of the CDR3 is TGTGCCAGCAAGTTTAAGCCGTCTATCGGGGAGCTGTTTTTT. Protein: CASKFKPSIGELFF.

The chain joins TRBV6-1 to TRBJ1-1; perhaps TRBD1 as D (6 bases). Germline lookup yields CDR1 MNHNS and CDR2 SASEGT. V lost 7 bases and J lost 2, with 14 bases in between. The CDR3 length is 14 residues. The chain's CDR3 is CASTQGQINTEAFF. CDR3 DNA sequence: TGTGCCAGCACCCAGGGACAAATTAACACTGAAGCTTTCTTT.

This clone was counted once. The J gene is TRBJ2-2, the V gene TRBV27; TRBD2 might be the D (5 bases). Germline loops: CDR1 MNHEY, CDR2 SMNVEV (reference sequence). V shed 4 bases and J shed 2 bases, with 8 bases lying between them. The CDR3 contains 14 residues. CDR3 nucleotides: TGTGCCAGCAGTTCAGAGGGAAACACCGGGGAGCTGTTTTTT. Translated, it gives CASSSEGNTGELFF.

The chain combines TRBV5-1 with TRBJ2-7; D ambiguous. There are 16 residues in the CDR3. Trimming shortened V by 0 bases and J by 0 bases, and 13 bases separated the two germline ends. CDR1 SGHRS and CDR2 YFSETQ come from the germline V gene. CDR3 residues: CASSLAASSSSYEQYF. The CDR3, as DNA: TGCGCCAGCAGCTTGGCAGCCTCCTCCAGCTCCTACGAGCAGTACTTC.

This chain uses TRBV11-3 with TRBJ2-7; 9 bases map to TRBD2. From germline, CDR1 is SGHNT and CDR2 YENEEA. There are 13 residues in the CDR3. With V trimmed by 5 bases and J by 5 bases, 4 bases remained unmatched. DNA of the CDR3: TGTGCCAGCAGCCTTAGCGGGAGCCACGAGCAGTACTTC. Amino acid sequence: CASSLSGSHEQYF.

This chain joins TRBV28 and TRBJ2-7, with TRBD1 as a possible D gene (6 bases). Trimming removed 3 bases from V and 6 bases from J, with 12 bases in between. Germline-derived CDR1 and CDR2 are MDHEN and SYDVKM. The CDR3 extends over 13 amino acids. The CDR3 is CASSLTGGSEQYF. The CDR3 region has the DNA TGTGCCAGCAGTTTGACAGGTGGTAGCGAGCAGTACTTC.

This clone was counted a single time. The V gene is TRBV23-1, the J gene TRBJ1-5; D call uncertain. TRBV23-1 is an ORF for which the function is uncertain. The CDR3 covers 15 residues. The germline V and J ends were trimmed by 4 bases and 7 bases, with 17 bases remaining between them. The CDR3 DNA is TGCGCCAGCAGTCCCTGGGCCGCCGAGAGACAGCCCCAGCATTTT. Protein sequence: CASSPWAAERQPQHF.

The chain links TRBV27 to TRBJ2-1; 12 bases fit TRBD2. This CDR3 has 16 amino acids. Germline V gene data show CDR1 as MNHEY and CDR2 as SMNVEV (reference sequence). J was trimmed by 5 bases and V by 3 bases; bases with no gene match: 5. CDR3 bases: TGTGCCAGCAGTTTTCCGACTAGCGGGGGTAACAATGAGCAGTTCTTC. This translates into CASSFPTSGGNNEQFF.

The V and J genes are TRBV28 and TRBJ1-2, with unresolved D. The germline V and J ends were trimmed by 7 bases and 4 bases, with 10 bases remaining between them. Germline V CDR1 and CDR2: MDHEN, SYDVKM. The CDR3 loop spans 12 amino acids. In DNA form, the CDR3 reads TGTGCCAGCATGGGAACGGTCTATGGCTACACCTTC. This codes for CASMGTVYGYTF.

V usage is TRBV2 and J usage is TRBJ2-7, with D maybe TRBD1 (6 bases). The CDR3 consists of 14 residues. V lost 7 bases and J lost 3, with 16 bases in between. CDR1 and CDR2 (germline): SNHLY, FYNNEI. Here the CDR3 DNA reads TGTGCCAGCACCCCAGGGGATGGGGGCTACGAGCAGTACTTC. This sequence encodes CASTPGDGGYEQYF.

The chain joins TRBV27 to TRBJ2-7; D not certain. This CDR3 is built from 14 residues. Germline V lookup: CDR1 MNHEY, CDR2 SMNVEV (reference sequence). With 0 bases removed from V and 4 bases from J, the gap between germline ends came to 10 bases. CDR3 sequence: CASSLSVGRYEQYF. CDR3 bases: TGTGCCAGCAGTTTATCGGTGGGAAGGTACGAGCAGTACTTC.

V is TRBV15 and J is TRBJ2-1; D is unresolved. Germline CDR1 is LNHNV and CDR2 is YYDKDF (reference sequence). The CDR3 loop spans 19 amino acids. V was clipped by 1 base and J by 0 bases, with 19 bases between them. The CDR3 spells CATSRGVGPPSSSYNEQFF. The CDR3 coding sequence is TGTGCCACCAGCAGAGGAGTTGGACCGCCGAGTAGCTCCTACAATGAGCAGTTCTTC.

This clone appeared a few times. The chain couples TRBV7-2 to TRBJ2-7; 10 nucleotides align to TRBD2. Germline assignment: CDR1 SGHTA and CDR2 FQGNSA. The V gene end was trimmed by 5 bases and the J gene end by 3 bases; junction bases not matched to a gene: 13. The CDR3 is 17 amino acids. The CDR3 loop is CASSPPGALAGLYEQYF. In nucleotides, the CDR3 is TGTGCCAGCAGCCCCCCGGGGGCACTAGCGGGACTCTACGAGCAGTACTTC.

The chain combines TRBV6-5 with TRBJ2-1; 7 bases line up with TRBD2. The CDR3 totals 15 residues. CDR1 and CDR2 (germline): MNHEY, SVGAGI. The ends lost 0 bases at V and 8 bases at J; junction bases unmatched: 7. The CDR3 bases are TGTGCCAGCAGTTACTCGCTGCGGGAGCTAGATGAGCAGTTCTTC. Its translation: CASSYSLRELDEQFF.

The V call is TRBV28, the J call TRBJ1-2; D uncertain. This CDR3 comprises 12 residues. The germline gives CDR1 MDHEN, CDR2 SYDVKM. V lost 3 bases and J lost 4, with 6 bases in between. Here the CDR3 reads CASSFRTYGYTF. The CDR3 DNA reads as TGTGCCAGCAGTTTCCGCACCTATGGCTACACCTTC.

This rearrangement joins TRBV7-6 to TRBJ2-1; 11 bases agree with TRBD2. The germline V gene encodes CDR1 SGHVS and CDR2 FNYEAQ. J lost 10 bases, V lost 5 bases, and 10 bases had no gene match. The CDR3 extends over 15 amino acids. The CDR3 nucleotides read TGTGCCAGCAGCCAGAAGACTAGCGGGGCGGCCGAGCAGTTCTTC. Translated: CASSQKTSGAAEQFF.

V usage is TRBV11-2 and J usage is TRBJ1-3; D is possibly TRBD1 (6 bases). Looked up from germline, CDR1 is SGHAT and CDR2 is FQNNGV. V was shortened by 3 bases and J by 0 bases, with 9 bases between the two germline ends. CDR3 length: 15 amino acids. The CDR3 nucleotides are TGTGCCAGCAGCTTGGGGGCTAACTCTGGAAACACCATATATTTT. It specifies CASSLGANSGNTIYF. Full variable domain (remainder filled in from reference TRBV11-2 and TRBJ1-3): EAGVAQSPRYKIIEKRQSVAFWCNPISGHATLYWYQQILGQGPKLLIQFQNNGVVDDSQLPKDRFSAERLKGVDSTLKIQPAKLEDSAVYLCASSLGANSGNTIYFGEGSWLTVV.